This T cell receptor (beta chain) derives from a study of blood T cell repertoires in COVID-19 (dated by TCRdb to 2018 to 2021). Study-level background: Collaborator samples came from the United States, Italy and Spain and covered acute and convalescent phases of COVID-19. Subjects who had been exposed to COVID-19, were actively infected with it, or had recovered from it provided the deeply sampled blood TCRbeta repertoires that made up the dataset. The samples were drawn from the first 160 participants of the ongoing ImmuneRACE study and from 950 to 1,500 subjects provided by 6 global collaborators. A freely available public database, intended as a resource for researchers studying the immune response to SARS-CoV-2, is where the repertoires were released. Where HLA class I and class II types were available, the types were taken from metadata supplied by the sample provider, not from assay-based typing. The material from the prospective study consisted of cDNA or gDNA derived from T cells, B-cell-depleted T cells, or PBMCs. The sample metadata nearly always contained a de-identified subject ID, COVID-19 status, age in years and sex. On the study overall, not on this receptor specifically: The amount of clinical and demographic metadata varied by source and participant and was provided uncurated.

Collaborating institutions collected whole blood in K2EDTA tubes following their own protocols. For TCRbeta analysis, collaborators shipped samples in one of three forms: frozen whole blood, isolated PBMCs, or DNA extracted from either of those sample types. The immunoSEQ Assay, a bias-controlled multiplex PCR, was used to amplify TCRbeta CDR3 regions from genomic DNA. In the paper's pipeline: The number of nucleated cells in each sample was estimated by amplification of reference gene primers within the assay. To quantify the absolute abundance of each unique TCRbeta CDR3 rearrangement, sequence reads were collapsed and filtered. For each sample, productive Simpson clonality was calculated as the square root of Simpson's diversity index across productive rearrangements. TCRdb took over this immuneACCESS table, retaining in-frame rearrangements with V and J assigned. Such tables are incomplete; in checked studies, under half of the missing clones stem from an unresolved V gene, and the remainder is unexplained. The V and J calls and clone size are taken from that table; D and trimming were inferred from the DNA. The sample table lists 60,000 to 75,000 clones, roughly 80% of them with a count of one. The ten largest account for around 9.7% of the sample.

The germline V gene supplies CDR1 SNHLY and CDR2 FYNNEI. After removal of 4 bases from V and 6 bases from J, the junction retains 13 bases not matched to a gene. Including cysteine and phenylalanine, the CDR3 has 17 amino acids. The kept DNA is CDR3 alone, 51 bases in frame from the first base. This clone was picked up a small number of times. The antigen it recognizes is unknown. It has no much larger one-base neighbor in the sample; base qualities were not kept. This receptor was taken from an elderly woman with acute or convalescent COVID-19. The sequence joins TRBV2 to TRBJ1-5; 9 of the junction bases match TRBD1. The specimen was peripheral blood. CDR3 protein: CASSVGTGNPTAQPQHF. DNA sequence: TGTGCCAGCAGTGTTGGGACAGGGAACCCCACCGCTCAGCCCCAGCATTTT. Extended through the reference TRBV2 and TRBJ1-5 proteins, this CDR3 yields the full variable domain: EPEVTQTPSHQVTQMGQEVILRCVPISNHLYFYWYRQILGQKVEFLVSFYNNEISEKSEIFDDQFSVERPDGSNFTLKIRSTKLEDSAMYFCASSVGTGNPTAQPQHFGDGTRLSIL.